This T cell receptor (beta chain) was observed in a study of CD8+CD57+ T cells in acquired aplastic anemia. For the study at large: Sorted CD4+ and CD8+ cells gave an average of approximately 3.1 ug of DNA.

Details on this clonotype: Its antigen is as yet unknown.

Genomic DNA constituted the template upon which TCR beta VDJ and CDR3 profiling was performed. TCRdb reprocessed the reads with MiXCR, giving one entry per CDR3 protein. The sample carries about 180,000 distinct CDR3 sequences, about 60% recorded once. CDR1 is KGHDR, CDR2 SFDVKD, per germline. Between the trimmed V and J ends, which lost 6 bases and 4 bases, there was a span of 18 bases. The CDR3 extends over 15 amino acids. An expansion of CD8+CD57+ cells by flow cytometry had been shown in patients chosen for sequencing. Findings and limits, study-wide: In CD8+ cells, Simpson's diversity showed no significant difference between patients and controls. The study identified roughly 29 CD8+ CDR3 sequences shared by patients and controls.

The chain employs TRBV24-1 and TRBJ2-7; TRBD1 might be the D (7 bases). Sequences were obtained from sorted CD4+, CD8+, or CD8+CD57+ T cells (not recorded which) from PBMCs. This clonotype originated in a human donor with aplastic anemia. In DNA, the CDR3 is TGTGCCACCAGTCTTGCGGGACAGCTAAATTACGAGCAGTACTTC. Protein product: CATSLAGQLNYEQYF.